The 30 T cell receptor beta chains listed next were all sequenced from one sample in a study of tissue T cells after allogeneic stem cell transplantation. Measured with immunoSEQ multiplex PCR; TCRdb has only the in-frame clones, and not every one. Among more than 40,000 clones listed, around 70% were seen once. The sequenced material came from sorted cells pooled from one or two spleens. Source of these receptors: a pool of C57BL/6 mice in good health.

In regard to this clone: Genes and germline are mouse. The read falls 1 residue short of the CDR3 end, and the missing part is taken from the germline J gene. The V call is TRBV13-1, the J call TRBJ1-4; possibly TRBD1 for D (6 bases). This CDR3 contains 13 residues. V was cut by 3 bases and J by 5 bases, with 8 bases left in between. Germline-derived CDR1 and CDR2 are NSHNY and SYGAGN. This CDR3 reads CASSAQGNERLFF. The DNA read from the CDR3 is TGTGCCAGCAGTGCTCAGGGGAACGAAAGATTATTT.

This clone was detected only once. Gene names denote mouse genes. From the germline J gene comes the end of the CDR3, since the read stops 1 residue before it. This sequence joins TRBV2 and TRBJ1-2, with D perhaps TRBD1 (6 bases). The CDR3 totals 15 residues. Germline assignment: CDR1 LGHNA and CDR2 YSYQKL. Trimming took 2 bases from V and 4 from J, leaving 14 bases between them. CDR3 bases read: TGTGCCAGCAGCCAACAGGCAGGGGAGGGCTCCGACTACACC. The encoded protein is CASSQQAGEGSDYT. The entire CDR3 reads CASSQQAGEGSDYTF.

Regarding this clone: All gene names here are mouse names. The CDR3 loop reads CASSQQGSGNTLYF. The CDR3 DNA, read in part, is TGTGCCAGCAGCCAACAGGGGTCTGGAAATACGCTCTAT. The V gene is TRBV2, the J gene TRBJ1-3; D might be TRBD1 (6 bases). The observed sequence ends 1 residue before the CDR3 terminus, with the missing tail filled in from the germline J gene. CDR1 is LGHNA and CDR2 is YSYQKL in the germline V gene. Trimming removed 2 bases from V and 1 base from J, with 6 bases in between. The CDR3 loop spans 14 amino acids.

Details on this clone: The germline and genes are mouse ones. The sequence runs out 1 residue before the end of the CDR3; the remainder is reconstructed from the germline J gene. V and J are TRBV24 and TRBJ2-1; perhaps TRBD1 as D (5 bases). V lost 6 bases and J lost 9, with 9 bases in between. Germline V gene lookup returns CDR1 KGHTA and CDR2 FRNEEI. The CDR3 is 11 amino acids. CDR3 bases read: TGTGCCAGCAGCCCCGACAGTGAGCAGTTC. Protein: CASSPDSEQF. The entire CDR3 protein reads CASSPDSEQFF.

Note on this clone: Mouse gene names apply. The read terminates 1 residue before the CDR3 end, so the remaining end is supplied by the germline J gene. The chain is built from TRBV26 and TRBJ1-4; tentative D call: TRBD1 (6 bases). Looked up from germline, CDR1 is KGHPV and CDR2 is FQNQEV (reference sequence). The V gene lost 5 bases and the J gene lost 0 bases, with 7 bases spanning the gap. The CDR3 totals 14 residues. Incomplete CDR3 DNA: TGTGCCAGCAGTTGGACAGTTTCCAACGAAAGATTATTT. Amino acid sequence: CASSWTVSNERLF. In full, the CDR3 reads CASSWTVSNERLFF.

This clone was seen more than once but under ten times. All gene names here are mouse names. The CDR3 extends 1 residue past the end of the read, so its final part is completed from the germline J gene. The gene calls are TRBV29 and TRBJ2-7; D possibly corresponds to TRBD1 (6 bases). CDR3 length: 14 residues. Trimming shortened V by 1 base and J by 2 bases, and 9 bases separated the two germline ends. CDR1 is MSHET, CDR2 SYDVDS, per germline. CDR3 in amino acids: CASSLLGQAYEQYF. The DNA read from the CDR3 is TGTGCTAGCAGTTTATTGGGACAAGCCTATGAACAGTAC.

This clone was counted between two and nine times. Mouse names are used for the genes. The CDR3 end is not reached by the read, which stops 1 residue before it; the germline J gene fills it in. The V and J genes are TRBV4 and TRBJ2-7, with D possibly TRBD2 on 6 matching bases. The V gene lost 5 bases and the J gene lost 6 bases, with 8 bases spanning the gap. Germline V CDR1 and CDR2: LGHDT, YNNKQL (reference sequence). The CDR3 loop spans 11 amino acids. The CDR3 region is CASSPGVEQYF. Incomplete CDR3 DNA: TGTGCCAGCAGCCCTGGGGTTGAACAGTAC.

With respect to this clone: These gene names are mouse names. CDR3 sequence: CAWGEQGRDEQYF. The DNA read from the CDR3 is TGTGCCTGGGGGGAACAGGGGCGGGATGAACAGTAC. This rearrangement joins TRBV31 to TRBJ2-7, with 7 bases that match TRBD1. The observed sequence ends 1 residue before the CDR3 terminus, with the missing tail filled in from the germline J gene. Germline V CDR1 and CDR2: GKSSPN, SITVG. The J segment lost 5 bases and the V segment lost 5 bases, leaving 9 bases of the junction unmatched. The CDR3 totals 13 residues.

Notes on this clone: Mouse germline and gene names are used. The CDR3 protein is CASSSDREKAPLF. Incomplete CDR3 DNA: TGTGCCAGCAGCTCTGACAGGGAGAAGGCTCCGCTT. The V and J genes are TRBV3 and TRBJ1-5; 7 bases map to TRBD1. Read data end 1 residue before the CDR3 end; the end is taken from the germline J gene. Germline V gene lookup returns CDR1 SNHLY and CDR2 FYNGKV (reference sequence). The CDR3 covers 13 residues. J lost 8 bases, V lost 4 bases, and 5 bases had no gene match.

With respect to this clone: Genes and germline are mouse. Read sequence stops 1 residue before the CDR3 end, and the germline J gene provides the missing end. The rearrangement links TRBV24 to TRBJ1-1; D is ambiguous. The CDR3 contains 11 residues. Trimming shortened V by 2 bases and J by 3 bases, and 1 base separated the two germline ends. CDR1 KGHTA and CDR2 FRNEEI come from the germline V gene. The CDR3 sequence: CASSLDTEVFF. The CDR3 bases that were read are TGTGCCAGCAGTCTGGACACAGAAGTCTTC.

Worth noting for this clone: Mouse gene names and germline throughout. The read terminates 1 residue before the CDR3 end, so the remaining end is supplied by the germline J gene. This chain joins TRBV12-1 and TRBJ2-5, with D possibly called TRBD1 or TRBD2 (5 bases each). Germline CDR1 reads SGHSN; CDR2 reads HYEKVE. V was cut by 0 bases and J by 4 bases, with 7 bases left in between. The CDR3 is 13 amino acids. The CDR3 reads CASSLGGKDTQYF. The CDR3 DNA, read in part, is TGTGCCAGCTCTCTCGGGGGAAAAGACACCCAGTAC.

In regard to this clone: Each gene name is a mouse one. The read gets to within 1 residue of the CDR3 end, and the germline J gene fills in the rest. The chain has TRBV16 and TRBJ2-1, with D hard to call. V lost 0 bases, J lost 7 bases, and 4 bases lay in between. The CDR3 has 12 residues. The germline gives CDR1 SGHSA, CDR2 FRNQAP. CDR3 DNA, as far as it was read: TGTGCAAGCAGCTTAGATGGGGCTGAGCAGTTC. This encodes CASSLDGAEQF. The whole CDR3 sequence reads CASSLDGAEQFF.

About this clone itself: The germline and genes are mouse ones. Read coverage stops 1 residue before the CDR3 terminus; the germline J gene supplies the remainder. The gene calls are TRBV3 and TRBJ1-3, with 8 bases matching TRBD1. V shed 6 bases, J shed 0 bases, and the junction held 1 base outside the gene matches. The CDR3 length is 14 residues. Germline CDR1 SNHLY, CDR2 FYNGKV (reference sequence). The CDR3 DNA, read in part, is TGTGCCAGCAGGACAGGGGATTCTGGAAATACGCTCTAT. It encodes CASRTGDSGNTLY. The full CDR3 reads CASRTGDSGNTLYF.

Notes on this clone: The germline and genes are mouse ones. CDR3 DNA, as far as it was read: TGTGCCAGCAGCCATCTGACTGGGGGGGCGCTGAGTGCAGAAACGCTGTAT. Translation gives CASSHLTGGALSAETLY. The complete CDR3 reads CASSHLTGGALSAETLYF. This chain joins TRBV5 and TRBJ2-3; 12 nucleotides agree with TRBD2. Sequencing ends 1 residue short of the CDR3 end; the germline J gene provides the rest. After removal of 3 bases from V and 0 bases from J, the junction contained 7 bases not matched to a gene. Germline lookup yields CDR1 LGHNA and CDR2 YNLKQL (reference sequence). CDR3 length: 18 residues.

Of note for this clone: Gene names and germline match the mouse. The DNA ends 1 residue before the CDR3 does, and the rest of the CDR3 is filled in from the germline J gene. This rearrangement joins TRBV5 to TRBJ2-4, with D perhaps assigned TRBD1 or TRBD2 (5 bases each). Trimming pared 0 bases from V and 2 bases from J, leaving 6 bases between. Germline V gene sequence: CDR1 LGHNA, CDR2 YNLKQL (reference sequence). CDR3 length equals 14 residues. CDR3 bases read: TGTGCCAGCAGCCAAGAGGGGGATCAAAACACCTTGTAC. Translation gives CASSQEGDQNTLY. The whole CDR3 is CASSQEGDQNTLYF.

About this clone: Germline and genes: mouse. The read terminates 1 residue ahead of where the CDR3 ends, so the germline J gene completes it. The V call is TRBV5, the J call TRBJ1-5; the D is unclear. The CDR3 totals 15 residues. CDR1 is LGHNA and CDR2 is YNLKQL in the germline V gene (reference sequence). V lost 2 bases and J 5 bases, leaving 13 bases between the germline ends. CDR3 residues: CASSQITGIHQAPLF. CDR3 bases read: TGTGCCAGCAGCCAAATAACCGGGATACACCAGGCTCCGCTT.

Concerning this clone itself: The gene names given are mouse names. The CDR3 extends 1 residue past the end of the read, so its final part is completed from the germline J gene. The chain uses TRBV1 and TRBJ1-4; D is undetermined. This CDR3 contains 15 residues. V was trimmed by 3 bases and J by 1 base, leaving 9 bases between them. Germline-derived CDR1 and CDR2 are NSQYPW and LRSPGD (reference sequence). Incomplete CDR3 DNA: TGCACCTGCAGTGCGGATGGCAATTCCAACGAAAGATTATTT. Residues: CTCSADGNSNERLF. The CDR3, in full, reads CTCSADGNSNERLFF.

With regard to this clone: Gene names and germline refer to mouse. Read sequence stops 1 residue before the CDR3 end, and the germline J gene provides the missing end. The rearrangement joins TRBV31 to TRBJ2-5, with TRBD2 matching 8 bases. The CDR3 sequence is 12 residues long. Trimming removed 2 bases from V and 5 bases from J; junction bases left unmatched: 0. The germline CDR1 and CDR2 sequences are GKSSPN and SITVG. This CDR3 is CAWSDWGDTQYF. The sequenced CDR3 bases are TGTGCCTGGAGTGACTGGGGAGACACCCAGTAC.

Note on this clone: The germline and genes are mouse ones. The CDR3 goes on 1 residue after the read ends, and that part is filled in from the germline J gene. The chain employs TRBV1 and TRBJ2-3, with 11 bases lining up with TRBD1. Germline CDR1 is NSQYPW and CDR2 is LRSPGD (reference sequence). J gave up 3 bases and V 5 bases, and 7 bases lay outside the gene matches. The CDR3 extends over 16 amino acids. CDR3 DNA, as far as it was read: TGCACCTGCAGTACCCGGACAGGGGGCAGAGCAGAAACGCTGTAT. Translating it yields CTCSTRTGGRAETLY. The entire CDR3 protein reads CTCSTRTGGRAETLYF.

As regards this clone: Genes and germline are mouse. The missing CDR3 end, 1 residue past where the read stops, is filled in from the germline J gene. The gene calls are TRBV3 and TRBJ1-1; 9 bases map to TRBD1. The CDR3 totals 14 residues. V gave up 5 bases and J gave up 1 base; unmatched junction bases: 2. CDR1 is SNHLY, CDR2 FYNGKV, per germline (reference sequence). CDR3 loop: CASSVGQGNTEVFF. CDR3 DNA, as far as it was read: TGTGCCAGCAGCGTGGGACAGGGGAACACAGAAGTCTTC. Combining the CDR3 with reference TRBV3 and TRBJ1-1 gives the whole variable domain GPKVLQIPSHQIIDMGQMVTLNCDPVSNHLYFYWYKQILGQQMEFLVNFYNGKVMEKSKLFKDQFSVERPDGSYFTLKIQPTALEDSAVYFCASSVGQGNTEVFFGKGTRLTVV.

This clone has only one observation. Any gene name here is a mouse gene name. The CDR3 end lies 1 residue beyond the end of the read and is filled in from the germline J gene. The gene calls are TRBV13-3 and TRBJ2-3; TRBD2 agrees at 7 bases. Per the germline V gene, CDR1 is NNHDY and CDR2 is SYVADS. The CDR3 covers 14 residues. V lost 3 bases, J lost 0 bases, and 1 base stayed unmatched. This CDR3 is CASSAGGSAETLYF. The CDR3 bases that were read are TGTGCCAGCAGTGCTGGGGGTAGTGCAGAAACGCTGTAT.

This clone occurred a few times. Gene names refer to mouse genes. The read ends 1 residue shy of where the CDR3 ends; the end is completed using the germline J gene. V and J are TRBV13-3 and TRBJ1-5; D remains ambiguous. This CDR3 comprises 12 residues. Germline-derived CDR1 and CDR2 are NNHDY and SYVADS. V was pared by 4 bases and J by 4 bases, with 6 bases between. CDR3 sequence reads: CASSIQNQAPLF. Partial CDR3 DNA: TGTGCCAGCAGTATACAAAACCAGGCTCCGCTT. The variable domain in full, completed from reference TRBV13-3 and TRBJ1-5, reads EAAVTQSPRSKVAVTGGKVTLSCHQTNNHDYMYWYRQDTGHGLRLIHYSYVADSTEKGDIPDGYKASRPSQENFSLILELASLSQTAVYFCASSIQNQAPLFGEGTRLSVL.

Of note for this clone: The genes are named according to mouse. The read terminates 1 residue before the CDR3 end, so the remaining end is supplied by the germline J gene. The chain recombines TRBV1 with TRBJ2-3, with 8 bases identical to TRBD1. With V trimmed by 6 bases and J by 7 bases, 12 bases remained unmatched. CDR3 size: 15 residues. Looked up from germline, CDR1 is NSQYPW and CDR2 is LRSPGD (reference sequence). The CDR3 bases that were read are TGCACCTGCAGCCCCACGGCAGGGGGCGCGAAAACGCTGTAT. The encoded protein is CTCSPTAGGAKTLY. The whole CDR3 protein is CTCSPTAGGAKTLYF.

A few counts support this clone. Gene names refer to mouse genes. Read coverage stops 1 residue before the CDR3 terminus; the germline J gene supplies the remainder. The chain links TRBV12-2 to TRBJ2-7; 11 nucleotides match TRBD2. Germline CDR1 is SGHLS and CDR2 is HYDKME. With 3 bases clipped from V and 9 bases from J, the junction kept 0 bases outside the gene matches. CDR3 length: 11 residues. This CDR3 is CASSGTGGQYF. CDR3 DNA, as far as it was read: TGTGCCAGCTCTGGGACTGGGGGACAGTAC.

As to this clone: All gene names here are mouse names. The read finishes 1 residue shy of the CDR3 end, and the germline J gene is used to complete it. The chain couples TRBV15 to TRBJ1-2; D unclear. The CDR3 is 13 amino acids. Germline CDR1 is SGHND and CDR2 is FRSKSL. Trimming removed 1 base at V and 0 bases at J, with 3 bases between. The CDR3: CASSLGANSDYTF. The part of the CDR3 DNA that was read is TGTGCCAGCAGTTTAGGTGCAAACTCCGACTACACC.

This clone occurred once. Germline and genes: mouse. The read is 1 residue too short to cover the CDR3 end, so that end is filled in from the germline J gene. The genes are TRBV2 and TRBJ2-4; TRBD2 matches at 10 bases. CDR1 and CDR2 from the germline V gene are LGHNA and YSYQKL. This CDR3 has 17 amino acids. V lost 2 bases, J lost 0 bases, and 5 bases stayed unmatched. The CDR3: CASSQPGLGTSQNTLYF. The part of the CDR3 DNA that was read is TGTGCCAGCAGCCAACCGGGACTGGGGACTAGTCAAAACACCTTGTAC.

In this sample, this clone turned up once. Gene names and germline refer to mouse. The observed sequence ends 1 residue before the CDR3 terminus, with the missing tail filled in from the germline J gene. The genes are TRBV2 and TRBJ1-4, with 9 bases that match TRBD1. The CDR3 consists of 16 residues. Germline loops: CDR1 LGHNA, CDR2 YSYQKL. Trimming at V came to 2 bases and at J to 3 bases, leaving 4 bases not matched to a gene. The part of the CDR3 DNA that was read is TGTGCCAGCAGCCAATCCGGGACAGGGACCAACGAAAGATTATTT. It encodes CASSQSGTGTNERLF. In full, the CDR3 is CASSQSGTGTNERLFF.

On this clone: Mouse names are used for the genes. The read finishes 1 residue shy of the CDR3 end, and the germline J gene is used to complete it. The V call is TRBV15, the J call TRBJ2-5; D possibly corresponds to TRBD1 (5 bases). V shed 4 bases and J shed 4 bases, with 6 bases lying between them. The CDR3 totals 12 residues. Looked up from germline, CDR1 is SGHND and CDR2 is FRSKSL. CDR3 bases read: TGTGCCAGCAGTTCAGGGAAAGACACCCAGTAC. Encoded protein: CASSSGKDTQY. The CDR3 as a whole reads CASSSGKDTQYF.

About this clone: The listed genes are named as in mouse. Incomplete CDR3 DNA: TGTGCCAGCAGCTTGGGGGGGGGCGAAAGATTATTT. Its protein is CASSLGGGERLF. The CDR3 as a whole reads CASSLGGGERLFF. The gene calls are TRBV3 and TRBJ1-4; D is perhaps TRBD1 (5 bases). The read ends 1 residue before the CDR3 terminus; that terminus is restored from the germline J gene. V was pared by 3 bases and J by 7 bases, with 9 bases between. CDR1 is SNHLY and CDR2 is FYNGKV in the germline V gene (reference sequence). The CDR3 totals 13 residues.

Concerning this clone: Gene names are the mouse ones. The sequence runs out 1 residue before the end of the CDR3; the remainder is reconstructed from the germline J gene. The J gene is TRBJ1-1, the V gene TRBV1; 7 bases agree with TRBD1. The ends lost 4 bases at V and 3 bases at J; junction bases unmatched: 5. CDR3 length equals 14 residues. CDR1 and CDR2 (germline): NSQYPW, LRSPGD (reference sequence). This CDR3 reads CTCSGQGLHTEVFF. The DNA read from the CDR3 is TGCACCTGCAGTGGACAGGGTTTGCACACAGAAGTCTTC.